Presented here are 8 T cell receptor beta chains from one specimen sequenced in a study of cytomegalovirus exposure and HLA in healthy donors. The PCR used 60 Vbeta and 13 Jbeta primers. Only in-frame clones appear in the TCRdb table, and some are missing; sequencing was by immunoSEQ multiplex PCR. This sample yields about 190,000 clones, of which more than 85% are seen a single time; more than 1.5% belongs to the top ten. The specimen sequenced was PBMCs. The receptors derive from a woman younger than 35 in good health and CMV-seronegative.

This clone appeared once. The V call is TRBV4-1, the J call TRBJ1-1; D ambiguous. Germline CDR1 reads MGHRA; CDR2 reads YSYEKL. The length of the CDR3 is 11 residues. The ends were cut back, 1 base at V and 7 bases at J, with 4 bases in the middle. The chain's CDR3 is CASSQGLEAFF. As DNA, the CDR3 is TGCGCCAGCAGCCAAGGACTTGAAGCTTTCTTT.

This clone showed up just a few times. V and J are TRBV7-8 and TRBJ1-5, with D perhaps matching TRBD1 (6 bases). CDR3 length: 15 residues. Germline loops: CDR1 SGHVS, CDR2 FQNEAQ. With 5 bases removed from V and 4 bases from J, the gap between germline ends came to 15 bases. CDR3 region: CASSPGRGGNQPQHF. The CDR3 DNA follows: TGTGCCAGCAGCCCAGGCAGGGGAGGGAATCAGCCCCAGCATTTT.

The rearrangement links TRBV4-1 to TRBJ2-7; 7 bases fit TRBD1. V shed 4 bases, J shed 5 bases, and the junction held 11 bases outside the gene matches. Germline CDR1 MGHRA, CDR2 YSYEKL. The CDR3 runs 15 residues. CDR3 loop: CASSPYGQEWNEQYF. The CDR3 DNA sequence: TGCGCCAGCAGCCCATACGGACAGGAGTGGAACGAGCAGTACTTC.

CDR3 amino acids: CASSLGAGKTSYEQYF. The CDR3, as DNA: TGTGCCAGCAGCTTGGGGGCGGGGAAAACCTCCTACGAGCAGTACTTC. The V and J genes are TRBV5-4 and TRBJ2-7, with D perhaps matching TRBD2 (6 bases). Germline V gene lookup returns CDR1 SGHNT and CDR2 YYREEE (reference sequence). The CDR3 is made up of 16 amino acids. Deletions cut 0 bases from V and 0 bases from J, with 13 bases between.

The rearrangement uses TRBV19 and TRBJ1-6; 9 nucleotides agree with TRBD1. The CDR3 sequence is 17 residues long. Germline CDR1 is LNHDA and CDR2 is SQIVND (reference sequence). With V trimmed by 8 bases and J by 7 bases, 15 bases remained unmatched. CDR3 amino acids: CASGAPPGTGRNSPLHF. DNA for the CDR3: TGTGCCAGTGGGGCCCCTCCCGGGACAGGGCGGAATTCACCCCTCCACTTT.

This clone was detected only a few times. The gene calls are TRBV11-1 and TRBJ2-5; tentatively, D is TRBD2 (5 bases). V lost 3 bases and J lost 1, with 12 bases in between. The germline V gene has CDR1 SGHAT and CDR2 FQDESV (reference sequence). The length of the CDR3 is 15 residues. The chain's CDR3 is CASSFLRGPQETQYF. In DNA form, the CDR3 reads TGTGCCAGCAGCTTTTTACGGGGTCCCCAAGAGACCCAGTACTTC.

V usage is TRBV6-1 and J usage is TRBJ2-3; maybe TRBD2 (6 bases). Trimming took off 7 bases at V and 3 bases at J, with 14 bases between the two ends. The germline V gene has CDR1 MNHNS and CDR2 SASEGT. The CDR3 loop spans 14 amino acids. CDR3 nucleotide sequence: TGTGCCAGCATTATCGGGGGTAGGACAGATACGCAGTATTTT. It translates to CASIIGGRTDTQYF.

The chain carries TRBV4-2 and TRBJ2-7, with D possibly TRBD2 on 5 matching bases. The CDR3 runs to 12 residues. CDR1 is LGHNA, CDR2 YNFKEQ, per germline. Trimming removed 4 bases from V and 6 bases from J, with 10 bases in between. For the CDR3, the DNA is TGTGCCAGCAGCCCAGGAGGCAGCGAGCAGTACTTC. Amino acid sequence: CASSPGGSEQYF.